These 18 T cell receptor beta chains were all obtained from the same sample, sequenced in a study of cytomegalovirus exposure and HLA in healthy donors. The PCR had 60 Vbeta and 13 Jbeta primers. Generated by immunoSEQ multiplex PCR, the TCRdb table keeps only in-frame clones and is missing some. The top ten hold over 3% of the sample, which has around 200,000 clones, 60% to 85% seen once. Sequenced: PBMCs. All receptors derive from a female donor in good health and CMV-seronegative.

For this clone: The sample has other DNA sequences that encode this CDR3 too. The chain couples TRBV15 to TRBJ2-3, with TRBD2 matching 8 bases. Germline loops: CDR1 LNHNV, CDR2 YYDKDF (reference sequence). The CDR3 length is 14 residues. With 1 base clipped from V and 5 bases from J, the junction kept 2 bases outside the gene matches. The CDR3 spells CATSRGLAGDTQYF. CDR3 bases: TGTGCCACCAGCAGAGGTCTAGCGGGAGATACGCAGTATTTT.

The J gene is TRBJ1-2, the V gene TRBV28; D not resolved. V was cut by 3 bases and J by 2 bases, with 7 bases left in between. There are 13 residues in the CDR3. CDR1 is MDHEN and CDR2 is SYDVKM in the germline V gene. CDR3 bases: TGTGCCAGCAGTTTCTCCAGAAACTATGGCTACACCTTC. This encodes CASSFSRNYGYTF.

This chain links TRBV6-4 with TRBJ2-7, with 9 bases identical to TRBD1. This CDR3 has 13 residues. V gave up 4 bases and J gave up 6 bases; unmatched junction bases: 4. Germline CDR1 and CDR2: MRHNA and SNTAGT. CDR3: CASSVATGGEQYF. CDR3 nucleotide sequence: TGTGCCAGCAGTGTTGCGACAGGGGGCGAGCAGTACTTC.

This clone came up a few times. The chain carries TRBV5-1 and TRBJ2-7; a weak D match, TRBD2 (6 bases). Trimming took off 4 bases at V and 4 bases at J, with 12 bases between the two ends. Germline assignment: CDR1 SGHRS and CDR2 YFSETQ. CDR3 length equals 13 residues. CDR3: CASSQSGVYEQYF. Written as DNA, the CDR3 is TGCGCCAGCAGCCAGTCGGGGGTATACGAGCAGTACTTC.

DNA for the CDR3: TGTGCCAGCAGCTTTACAGCGGGGACATACTCTGGGGCCAACGTCCTGACTTTC. This encodes CASSFTAGTYSGANVLTF. The chain uses TRBV5-5 and TRBJ2-6; weak D call: TRBD2 (7 bases). The CDR3 extends over 18 amino acids. CDR1 and CDR2 (germline): SGHKS, YYEKEE (reference sequence). The V end was cut by 2 bases, the J end by 0 bases, with 15 bases between.

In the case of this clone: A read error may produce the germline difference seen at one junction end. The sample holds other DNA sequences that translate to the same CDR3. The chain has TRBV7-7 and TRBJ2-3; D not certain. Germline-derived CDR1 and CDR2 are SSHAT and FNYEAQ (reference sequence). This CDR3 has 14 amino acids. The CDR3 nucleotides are TGTGCTAGCAGCTTAGCTTCCCGTACAGATACGCAGTATTTT. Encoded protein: CASSLASRTDTQYF.

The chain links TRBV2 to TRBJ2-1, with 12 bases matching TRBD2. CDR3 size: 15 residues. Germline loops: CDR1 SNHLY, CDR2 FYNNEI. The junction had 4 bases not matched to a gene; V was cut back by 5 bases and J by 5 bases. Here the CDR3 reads CASSPRTSGDNEQFF. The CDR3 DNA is TGTGCCAGCAGTCCTCGGACTAGCGGGGACAATGAGCAGTTCTTC.

The CDR3, as DNA: TGTGCCAGCAGCTTTCAGCGGAACATGAACACTGAAGCTTTCTTT. Translating gives CASSFQRNMNTEAFF. The V call is TRBV5-6, the J call TRBJ1-1; D unresolved. In germline, CDR1 is SGHDT, CDR2 YYEEEE. Between the trimmed V and J ends, which lost 2 bases and 0 bases, there was a span of 11 bases. The CDR3 has 15 residues.

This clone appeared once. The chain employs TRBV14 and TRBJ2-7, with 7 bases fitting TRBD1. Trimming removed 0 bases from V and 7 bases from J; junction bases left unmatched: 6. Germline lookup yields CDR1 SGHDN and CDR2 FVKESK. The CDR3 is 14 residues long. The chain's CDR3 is CASSQEEQGWEQYF. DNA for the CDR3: TGTGCCAGCAGCCAAGAAGAACAGGGGTGGGAGCAGTACTTC.

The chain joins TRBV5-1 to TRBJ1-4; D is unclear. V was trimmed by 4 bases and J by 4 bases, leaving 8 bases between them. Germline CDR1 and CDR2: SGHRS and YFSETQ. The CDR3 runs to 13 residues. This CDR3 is CASSGGVNEKLFF. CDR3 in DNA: TGCGCCAGCAGCGGCGGGGTTAATGAAAAACTGTTTTTT.

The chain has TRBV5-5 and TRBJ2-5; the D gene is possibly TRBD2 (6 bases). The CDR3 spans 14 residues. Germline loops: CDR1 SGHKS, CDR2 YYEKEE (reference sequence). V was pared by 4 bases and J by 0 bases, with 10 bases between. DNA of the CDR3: TGTGCCAGCAGCCGTGGGACTCACCAAGAGACCCAGTACTTC. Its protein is CASSRGTHQETQYF.

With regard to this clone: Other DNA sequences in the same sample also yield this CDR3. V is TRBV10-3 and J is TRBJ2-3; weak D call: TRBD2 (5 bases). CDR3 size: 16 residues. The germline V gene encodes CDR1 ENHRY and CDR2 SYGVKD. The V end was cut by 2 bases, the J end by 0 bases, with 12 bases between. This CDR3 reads CAISEVAGASTDTQYF. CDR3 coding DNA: TGTGCCATCAGTGAGGTTGCGGGCGCTAGCACAGATACGCAGTATTTT.

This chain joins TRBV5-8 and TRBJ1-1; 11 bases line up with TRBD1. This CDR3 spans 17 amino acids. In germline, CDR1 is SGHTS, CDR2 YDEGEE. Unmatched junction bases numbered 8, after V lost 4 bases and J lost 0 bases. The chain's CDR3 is CASSEGTGGWMNTEAFF. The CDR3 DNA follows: TGTGCCAGCAGCGAGGGGACAGGGGGGTGGATGAACACTGAAGCTTTCTTT.

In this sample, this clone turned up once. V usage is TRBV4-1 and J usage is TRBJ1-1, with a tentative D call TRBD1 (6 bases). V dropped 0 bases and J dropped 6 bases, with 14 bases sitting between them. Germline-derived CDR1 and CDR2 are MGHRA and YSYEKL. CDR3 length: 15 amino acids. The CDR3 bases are TGCGCCAGCAGCCAAGATCAAGGGGGTTTGGCTGAAGCTTTCTTT. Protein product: CASSQDQGGLAEAFF.

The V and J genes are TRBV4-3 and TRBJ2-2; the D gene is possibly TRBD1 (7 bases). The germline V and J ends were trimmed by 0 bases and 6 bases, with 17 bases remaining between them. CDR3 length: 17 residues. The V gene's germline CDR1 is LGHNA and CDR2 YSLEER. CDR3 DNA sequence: TGCGCCAGCAGCCAAGATTTGGAGGGTCAGGGGGCCGGGGAGCTGTTTTTT. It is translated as CASSQDLEGQGAGELFF.

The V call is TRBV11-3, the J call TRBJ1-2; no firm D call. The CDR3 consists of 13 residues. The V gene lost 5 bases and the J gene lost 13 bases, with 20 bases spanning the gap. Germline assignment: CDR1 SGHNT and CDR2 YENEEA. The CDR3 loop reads CASSPSSGQHVTF. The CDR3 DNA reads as TGTGCCAGCAGCCCTTCCTCAGGTCAACACGTCACCTTC.

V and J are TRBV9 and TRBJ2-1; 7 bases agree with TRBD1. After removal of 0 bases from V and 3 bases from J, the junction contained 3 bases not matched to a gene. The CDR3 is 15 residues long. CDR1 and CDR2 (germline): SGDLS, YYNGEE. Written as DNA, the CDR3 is TGTGCCAGCAGCGTAGAGGGGGCCGTCTACAATGAGCAGTTCTTC. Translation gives CASSVEGAVYNEQFF. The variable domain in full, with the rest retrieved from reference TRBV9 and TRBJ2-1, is DSGVTQTPKHLITATGQRVTLRCSPRSGDLSVYWYQQSLDQGLQFLIQYYNGEERAKGNILERFSAQQFPDLHSELNLSSLELGDSALYFCASSVEGAVYNEQFFGPGTRLTVL.

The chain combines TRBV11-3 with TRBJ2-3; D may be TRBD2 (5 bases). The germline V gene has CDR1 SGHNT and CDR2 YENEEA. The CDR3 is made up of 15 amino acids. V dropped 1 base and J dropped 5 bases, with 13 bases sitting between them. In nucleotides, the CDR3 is TGTGCCAGCAGCTTAGGGGAGTCTCCTCTAGATACGCAGTATTTT. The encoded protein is CASSLGESPLDTQYF.